This passage covers 13 T cell receptor beta chains from one sample sequenced in a study of T cell responses to AZD1222 COVID-19 vaccine. The protocol was immunoSEQ multiplex PCR, while the TCRdb copy is restricted to in-frame clones and leaves out a portion. The table includes roughly 91,000 clones, approximately 89% detected once. This specimen consisted of peripheral blood, obtained on day 0 of AZD1222 vaccination. These TCRs come from an adult in good health.

Many counts were recorded for this clone. The chain links TRBV5-1 to TRBJ2-2, with a possible D match to TRBD2 (6 bases). Germline loops: CDR1 SGHRS, CDR2 YFSETQ. The CDR3 has 15 amino acids. V lost 3 bases and J lost 2, with 11 bases in between. CDR3 amino acids: CASSWTKENTGELFF. The CDR3 bases are TGCGCCAGCAGCTGGACTAAGGAAAACACCGGGGAGCTGTTTTTT.

V gene TRBV29-1 combines with J gene TRBJ2-5, with 9 bases lining up with TRBD1. This CDR3 contains 12 residues. CDR1 and CDR2 (germline): SQVTM, ANQGSEA. The junction had 4 bases not matched to a gene; V was cut back by 7 bases and J by 4 bases. The CDR3 reads CSADRGGETQYF. CDR3 in DNA: TGCAGCGCCGACAGGGGGGGAGAGACCCAGTACTTC.

This chain joins TRBV5-4 and TRBJ2-3; 15 nucleotides match TRBD2. This CDR3 region has 19 residues. V dropped 4 bases and J dropped 0; count of bases not matched to a gene: 9. Looked up from germline, CDR1 is SGHNT and CDR2 is YYREEE (reference sequence). DNA for the CDR3: TGTGCCAGCAGCAAACCGGGACTAGCGGGGGGTACTAGCACAGATACGCAGTATTTT. Protein product: CASSKPGLAGGTSTDTQYF.

This chain uses TRBV15 with TRBJ2-3; TRBD2 aligns across 9 bases. Germline CDR1 is LNHNV and CDR2 is YYDKDF (reference sequence). After removal of 0 bases from V and 0 bases from J, the junction contained 13 bases not matched to a gene. The CDR3 is 20 residues long. The CDR3 sequence: CATSRERRATSGKSTDTQYF. The CDR3 nucleotides read TGTGCCACCAGCAGAGAAAGACGGGCGACTAGCGGAAAGAGCACAGATACGCAGTATTTT.

This clone was detected only once. V and J are TRBV7-9 and TRBJ1-2; 8 bases align to TRBD1. There are 18 residues in the CDR3. Trimming removed 4 bases from V and 0 bases from J; junction bases left unmatched: 13. Germline lookup yields CDR1 SEHNR and CDR2 FQNEAQ (reference sequence). The CDR3 DNA reads TGTGCCAGCAGCTCAATTCCCGGACAGGGCGCTGCTAACTATGGCTACACCTTC. This codes for CASSSIPGQGAANYGYTF.

The chain combines TRBV6-5 with TRBJ1-1, with D perhaps TRBD1 (6 bases). The CDR3 consists of 16 residues. Per germline, CDR1 MNHEY and CDR2 SVGAGI. Between the trimmed V and J ends, which lost 0 bases and 8 bases, there was a span of 19 bases. The CDR3 bases are TGTGCCAGCAGTTACTCGAGGGGGGGTACAAGTCCCGAAGCTTTCTTT. Translation: CASSYSRGGTSPEAFF.

The chain has TRBV10-3 and TRBJ2-5; 9 bases are a match to TRBD2. CDR1 is ENHRY and CDR2 is SYGVKD in the germline V gene. The CDR3 covers 16 residues. V dropped 4 bases and J dropped 2; count of bases not matched to a gene: 8. The CDR3 nucleotides are TGTGCCATCAGTGGAAGCGGGGGGCCCTCTCAAGAGACCCAGTACTTC. Protein product: CAISGSGGPSQETQYF.

In nucleotides, the CDR3 is TGCAGCGCCGAGGACAGGGGAGGCGAGCAGTACTTC. This codes for CSAEDRGGEQYF. This chain links TRBV29-1 with TRBJ2-7; 9 positions match TRBD1. After removal of 7 bases from V and 6 bases from J, the junction contained 7 bases not matched to a gene. This CDR3 spans 12 amino acids. Germline V gene lookup returns CDR1 SQVTM and CDR2 ANQGSEA.

This sequence joins TRBV9 and TRBJ2-1; the D call may be TRBD1 or TRBD2 (8 bases each). V was cut by 0 bases and J by 3 bases, with 22 bases left in between. The CDR3 totals 19 residues. Germline lookup yields CDR1 SGDLS and CDR2 YYNGEE. CDR3 residues: CASSVAGQGWTSLYNEQFF. The DNA for the CDR3 is TGTGCCAGCAGCGTAGCTGGACAGGGATGGACTAGCCTCTACAATGAGCAGTTCTTC.

J is TRBJ2-5 and V is TRBV9; D perhaps matches TRBD1 (6 bases). The V and J ends lost 4 bases and 1 base respectively, with 11 bases between them. The length of the CDR3 is 14 residues. Germline V gene sequence: CDR1 SGDLS, CDR2 YYNGEE. The CDR3, as DNA: TGTGCCAGCAGCAGGACAGCCCTCCAAGAGACCCAGTACTTC. Its translation is CASSRTALQETQYF.

The V gene is TRBV6-1, the J gene TRBJ1-2; D call uncertain. Germline values: CDR1 MNHNS, CDR2 SASEGT. Trimming pared 2 bases from V and 7 bases from J, leaving 11 bases between. This CDR3 has 13 amino acids. The DNA for the CDR3 is TGTGCCAGCAGTGAACGAGAGGTTGCTGGCTACACCTTC. As protein: CASSEREVAGYTF.

The V gene is TRBV19, the J gene TRBJ2-5, with 11 positions matching TRBD2. Trimming removed 9 bases from V and 5 bases from J; junction bases left unmatched: 8. The CDR3 is 14 amino acids. The V gene's germline CDR1 is LNHDA and CDR2 SQIVND (reference sequence). This chain's CDR3 is CASKLAGAFETQYF. In DNA, the CDR3 is TGTGCCAGCAAACTAGCGGGAGCTTTCGAGACCCAGTACTTC. Full variable domain (remainder filled in from reference TRBV19 and TRBJ2-5): DGGITQSPKYLFRKEGQNVTLSCEQNLNHDAMYWYRQDPGQGLRLIYYSQIVNDFQKGDIAEGYSVSREKKESFPLTVTSAQKNPTAFYLCASKLAGAFETQYFGPGTRLLVL.

The CDR3 nucleotides are TGTGCCAGCAGCTCAGACTCGGACCGCCCCGATGAGCAGTTCTTC. This sequence encodes CASSSDSDRPDEQFF. V and J are TRBV5-4 and TRBJ2-1, with no clear D. The CDR3 totals 15 residues. Trimming removed 3 bases from V and 8 bases from J, with 18 bases in between. Germline assignment: CDR1 SGHNT and CDR2 YYREEE (reference sequence).